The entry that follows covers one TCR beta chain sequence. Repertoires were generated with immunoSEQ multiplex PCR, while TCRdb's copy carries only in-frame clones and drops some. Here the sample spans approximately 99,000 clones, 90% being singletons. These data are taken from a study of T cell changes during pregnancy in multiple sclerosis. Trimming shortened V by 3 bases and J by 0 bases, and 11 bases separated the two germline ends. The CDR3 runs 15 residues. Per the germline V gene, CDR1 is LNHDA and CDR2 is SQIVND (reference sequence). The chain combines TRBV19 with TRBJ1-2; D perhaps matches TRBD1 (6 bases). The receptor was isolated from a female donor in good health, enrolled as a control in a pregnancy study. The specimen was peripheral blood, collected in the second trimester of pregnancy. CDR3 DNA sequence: TGTGCCAGTAGTATGTTAGGGGGAACTAACTATGGCTACACCTTC. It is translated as CASSMLGGTNYGYTF.